This passage covers 22 T cell receptor beta chains from one sample sequenced in a study of shared clonotypes between healthy human individuals. Terminally differentiated effector memory CD45RA+ cells were left out of the naive CD8 fraction, which was CD45RO-negative and positively selected for CCR7. The data were produced by immunoSEQ multiplex PCR, yet TCRdb's version contains in-frame clones alone and is incomplete. The sample lists approximately 2,200,000 clones; 85% to 95% were seen once. Sequences were obtained from naive CD8+ T cells from PBMCs. These TCRs come from a man between 18 and 35 years old in good health. Some clones in this sample may be carry-over from other donors' samples.

The chain uses TRBV5-1 and TRBJ1-1; 9 nucleotides match TRBD1. Per germline, CDR1 SGHRS and CDR2 YFSETQ. The J segment lost 4 bases and the V segment lost 2 bases, leaving 6 bases of the junction unmatched. The CDR3 runs to 15 residues. The CDR3 DNA reads as TGCGCCAGCAGCTTCGGGACAGGGAGCGGCACTGAAGCTTTCTTT. This encodes CASSFGTGSGTEAFF.

V and J are TRBV7-8 and TRBJ2-7, with D perhaps matching TRBD1 or TRBD2 (5 bases each). Trimming cost V 4 bases and J 5 bases, with 18 bases left between them. Germline CDR1 reads SGHVS; CDR2 reads FQNEAQ. The CDR3 covers 15 residues. The CDR3, as DNA: TGTGCCAGCAGCTCCCTCTTCGGGGCGATCGACGAGCAGTACTTC. Its translation is CASSSLFGAIDEQYF.

The chain has TRBV29-1 and TRBJ2-3; the D gene is possibly TRBD1 (6 bases). This CDR3 is 16 amino acids long. CDR1 SQVTM and CDR2 ANQGSEA come from the germline V gene. V was cut by 6 bases and J by 4 bases, with 23 bases left in between. The CDR3 DNA sequence: TGCAGCGTCGTAGGAATGGGGGCCCTCGGGGCAGATACGCAGTATTTT. This translates into CSVVGMGALGADTQYF.

The chain employs TRBV4-2 and TRBJ1-2, with D unresolved. Trimming pared 4 bases from V and 2 bases from J, leaving 11 bases between. Looked up from germline, CDR1 is LGHNA and CDR2 is YNFKEQ. CDR3 length: 14 residues. The CDR3 region has the DNA TGTGCCAGCAGCCTTAATTTGGGGAACTATGGCTACACCTTC. Translation: CASSLNLGNYGYTF.

The genes are TRBV27 and TRBJ2-5; perhaps D is TRBD1 or TRBD2 (5 bases each). Deletions cut 3 bases from V and 5 bases from J, with 13 bases between. Germline V CDR1 and CDR2: MNHEY, SMNVEV (reference sequence). The CDR3 has 14 residues. CDR3 nucleotides: TGTGCCAGCAGTTTCCGGGACCCCGGGGAGACCCAGTACTTC. Translated: CASSFRDPGETQYF.

As to this clone: Other DNA sequences in this specimen translate into the identical CDR3. The chain recombines TRBV27 with TRBJ2-2; no firm D call. CDR3 length: 14 residues. The V and J ends lost 4 bases and 0 bases respectively, with 6 bases between them. CDR1 is MNHEY, CDR2 SMNVEV, per germline (reference sequence). CDR3 bases: TGTGCCAGCAGTTGGGGTCCGAACACCGGGGAGCTGTTTTTT. Protein: CASSWGPNTGELFF.

The J gene is TRBJ2-1, the V gene TRBV27, with 10 bases lining up with TRBD2. Losses at the gene ends were 5 bases for V and 8 bases for J; bases not matched to a gene: 9. The CDR3 runs to 15 residues. Looked up from germline, CDR1 is MNHEY and CDR2 is SMNVEV (reference sequence). CDR3 residues: CASSPGLALIYEQFF. In nucleotides, the CDR3 is TGTGCCAGCAGTCCGGGACTAGCGCTAATTTATGAGCAGTTCTTC.

V usage is TRBV6-1 and J usage is TRBJ1-1, with D perhaps TRBD1 (6 bases). The ends were cut back, 2 bases at V and 3 bases at J, with 13 bases in the middle. Germline-derived CDR1 and CDR2 are MNHNS and SASEGT. There are 15 residues in the CDR3. Here the CDR3 reads CASSEYGGLDTEAFF. CDR3 coding DNA: TGTGCCAGCAGTGAATATGGGGGCTTGGACACTGAAGCTTTCTTT.

The genes are TRBV19 and TRBJ2-3, with 10 bases identical to TRBD2. Germline V gene sequence: CDR1 LNHDA, CDR2 SQIVND (reference sequence). The CDR3 contains 16 residues. The junction had 8 bases not matched to a gene; V was cut back by 4 bases and J by 4 bases. CDR3 DNA sequence: TGTGCCAGTAGTACCCTAGCGGGAGTGGGGCCAGATACGCAGTATTTT. Its translation is CASSTLAGVGPDTQYF.

The chain has TRBV4-1 and TRBJ2-7; perhaps TRBD2 as D (7 bases). Germline V gives CDR1 MGHRA, CDR2 YSYEKL. Deletions cut 1 base from V and 5 bases from J, with 18 bases between. This CDR3 has 16 amino acids. CDR3 DNA: TGCGCCAGCAGCCAAGCGGTCGGTAGGGGGGGCCACGAGCAGTACTTC. Amino acid sequence: CASSQAVGRGGHEQYF.

Worth noting for this clone: An end of the junction does not agree with germline; a read error may underlie this. In the same sample, other DNA sequences code for this CDR3. The chain has TRBV29-1 and TRBJ1-2; no definite D call. This CDR3 is built from 12 residues. Germline V lookup: CDR1 SQVTM, CDR2 ANQGSEA. CDR3 loop: CSVVGGDYGYTF. CDR3 nucleotide sequence: TGCAGCGTTGTTGGCGGTGACTACGGCTACACCTTC.

The chain has TRBV9 and TRBJ2-7; tentative D call: TRBD1 (6 bases). Germline lookup yields CDR1 SGDLS and CDR2 YYNGEE. CDR3 size: 13 residues. V was pared by 1 base and J by 6 bases, with 11 bases between. The CDR3 nucleotides read TGTGCCAGCAGCGTATTAACAGGGTCCGAGCAGTACTTC. Protein sequence: CASSVLTGSEQYF.

This chain connects TRBV7-2 to TRBJ2-7; D possibly corresponds to TRBD2 (6 bases). Trimming pared 5 bases from V and 4 bases from J, leaving 21 bases between. There are 16 residues in the CDR3. Per germline, CDR1 SGHTA and CDR2 FQGNSA. CDR3 in DNA: TGTGCCAGCAGCGGGGAGGATGGTAAAGGGGCATACGAGCAGTACTTC. This codes for CASSGEDGKGAYEQYF.

This chain connects TRBV6-6 to TRBJ2-7; tentative D call: TRBD2 (5 bases). The CDR3 is 14 residues long. Germline V gene lookup returns CDR1 MNHNY and CDR2 SVGAGI (reference sequence). The V and J ends lost 3 bases and 4 bases respectively, with 13 bases between them. Written as DNA, the CDR3 is TGTGCCAGCAGTTATAGTATCGGCGGGTACGAGCAGTACTTC. This sequence encodes CASSYSIGGYEQYF.

V and J are TRBV28 and TRBJ2-7; D possibly corresponds to TRBD2 (5 bases). Germline CDR1 reads MDHEN; CDR2 reads SYDVKM. This CDR3 region has 15 residues. Trimming took 0 bases from V and 2 from J, leaving 11 bases between them. CDR3 residues: CASSLWSGIAYEQYF. Written as DNA, the CDR3 is TGTGCCAGCAGTTTATGGTCGGGGATAGCCTACGAGCAGTACTTC.

V and J are TRBV19 and TRBJ2-3, with D possibly being TRBD2 (6 bases). Germline values: CDR1 LNHDA, CDR2 SQIVND (reference sequence). The CDR3 totals 13 residues. Deletions cut 9 bases from V and 3 bases from J, with 13 bases between. The CDR3 sequence is CASSSGWTDTQYF. DNA of the CDR3: TGTGCCAGCTCGAGCGGGTGGACAGATACGCAGTATTTT.

This sequence joins TRBV5-8 and TRBJ1-5; TRBD1 might be the D (6 bases). The length of the CDR3 is 13 residues. V was shortened by 2 bases and J by 8 bases, with 11 bases between the two germline ends. Germline V gene sequence: CDR1 SGHTS, CDR2 YDEGEE. The CDR3: CASSFDGTKPQHF. CDR3 DNA sequence: TGTGCCAGCAGCTTCGACGGGACAAAGCCCCAGCATTTT.

The chain is built from TRBV7-9 and TRBJ2-1; 9 nucleotides agree with TRBD1. Germline V gives CDR1 SEHNR, CDR2 FQNEAQ (reference sequence). CDR3 length equals 16 residues. With 6 bases clipped from V and 5 bases from J, the junction kept 11 bases outside the gene matches. CDR3 nucleotide sequence: TGTGCCAGCAGAGGATCGGGACAGGGCAATCACAATGAGCAGTTCTTC. The encoded protein is CASRGSGQGNHNEQFF.

The V and J genes are TRBV29-1 and TRBJ2-7; D may be TRBD2 (6 bases). Germline-derived CDR1 and CDR2 are SQVTM and ANQGSEA. CDR3 length equals 14 residues. The V gene lost 4 bases and the J gene lost 6 bases, with 19 bases spanning the gap. The CDR3 is CSVAGGKARGEQYF. The CDR3 DNA reads as TGCAGCGTTGCCGGCGGGAAGGCCCGGGGCGAGCAGTACTTC.

V is TRBV9 and J is TRBJ2-7; D possibly corresponds to TRBD1 (5 bases). Germline CDR1 reads SGDLS; CDR2 reads YYNGEE. Trimming pared 4 bases from V and 0 bases from J, leaving 14 bases between. The CDR3 extends over 15 amino acids. DNA for the CDR3: TGTGCCAGCAGCCCCCAGGGCAGAAGCTCCTACGAGCAGTACTTC. The encoded protein is CASSPQGRSSYEQYF. Supplemented by reference TRBV9 and TRBJ2-7, the full variable domain reads DSGVTQTPKHLITATGQRVTLRCSPRSGDLSVYWYQQSLDQGLQFLIQYYNGEERAKGNILERFSAQQFPDLHSELNLSSLELGDSALYFCASSPQGRSSYEQYFGPGTRLTVT.

The rearrangement uses TRBV10-3 and TRBJ2-7, with D tentatively TRBD2 (6 bases). Trimming left V 6 bases short and J 5 bases short, with 26 bases between. Germline values: CDR1 ENHRY, CDR2 SYGVKD. CDR3 length: 17 residues. The CDR3 DNA sequence: TGTGCCATCAGCCCCGGGACTGCCTCACCTGGGGCCCACGAGCAGTACTTC. Its translation is CAISPGTASPGAHEQYF.

This clone is a singleton in its sample. The chain couples TRBV28 to TRBJ2-5; TRBD1 agrees at 9 bases. This CDR3 spans 15 amino acids. The J segment lost 5 bases and the V segment lost 5 bases, leaving 9 bases of the junction unmatched. CDR1 MDHEN and CDR2 SYDVKM come from the germline V gene. In nucleotides, the CDR3 is TGTGCCAGCAGTCTTACAGGGGGCAGGGGGGAGACCCAGTACTTC. It specifies CASSLTGGRGETQYF.